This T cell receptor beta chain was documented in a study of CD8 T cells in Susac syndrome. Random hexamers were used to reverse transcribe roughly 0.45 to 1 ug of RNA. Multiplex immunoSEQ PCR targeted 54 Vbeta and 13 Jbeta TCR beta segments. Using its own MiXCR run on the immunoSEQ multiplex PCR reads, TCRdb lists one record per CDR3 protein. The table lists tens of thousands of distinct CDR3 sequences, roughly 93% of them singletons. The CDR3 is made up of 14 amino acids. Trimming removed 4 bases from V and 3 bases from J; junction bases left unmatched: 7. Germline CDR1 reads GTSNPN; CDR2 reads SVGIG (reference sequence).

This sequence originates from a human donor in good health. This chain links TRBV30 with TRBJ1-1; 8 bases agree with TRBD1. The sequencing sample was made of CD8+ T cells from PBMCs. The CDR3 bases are TGTGCCTGGATGTTACAGGGGGAAGACACTGAAGCTTTCTTT. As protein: CAWMLQGEDTEAFF.